These 5 T cell receptor beta chains originate from one sample sequenced in a study of post-analysis software for immune sequencing data. Overall study findings and caveats: A few TRBV segments appeared more often in patients than in controls, and TRBV5-6, TRBV5-1 and TRBV20-1 were among these.

TCR beta cDNA libraries included unique molecular identifiers. TCRdb re-called the PCR reads with MiXCR, one entry per CDR3 protein. The profile covers roughly 650,000 distinct CDR3 sequences, with approximately 59% appearing a single time and about 11% taken by the ten largest. No cognate antigen is known for these TCRs. Sequencing input: blood. The receptors were gathered from a girl aged 2-10 years with multiple sclerosis.

Here the CDR3 DNA reads TGTGCCAGCAGTGAGCAGTTCTTC. It specifies CASSEQFF. The chain carries TRBV7-9 and TRBJ2-1; D gene ambiguous. The CDR3 contains 8 residues. Trimming left V 6 bases short and J 9 bases short, with 0 bases between. The V gene's germline CDR1 is SEHNR and CDR2 FQNEAQ (reference sequence).

This clonotype has a handful of counts. The rearrangement links TRBV20-1 to TRBJ1-1, with D uncertain. Germline CDR1 is DFQATT and CDR2 is SNEGSKA (reference sequence). The CDR3 consists of 13 residues. V was cut by 1 base and J by 7 bases, with 13 bases left in between. In DNA form, the CDR3 reads TGCAGTGCTAGAGCCAAGTTCTCCCTTGAAGCTTTCTTT. Its translation: CSARAKFSLEAFF.

In this sample, this clonotype turned up once. For the CDR3, the DNA is TGTGCCAGCAGTTACTCAGAGGGACCAGATACGCAGTATTTT. It codes for CASSYSEGPDTQYF. The V and J genes are TRBV6-5 and TRBJ2-3; possibly TRBD1 or TRBD2 for D (5 bases each). The CDR3 loop spans 14 amino acids. V was trimmed by 0 bases and J by 4 bases, leaving 8 bases between them. CDR1 is MNHEY and CDR2 is SVGAGI in the germline V gene.

V gene TRBV4-3 combines with J gene TRBJ2-1; perhaps TRBD2 as D (5 bases). Germline assignment: CDR1 LGHNA and CDR2 YSLEER. V gave up 3 bases and J gave up 3 bases, with 15 bases separating them. The CDR3 length is 16 residues. CDR3 coding DNA: TGCGCCAGCAGCCAGCTTGGGAGTAGAGTCTACAATGAGCAGTTCTTC. Its translation: CASSQLGSRVYNEQFF.

The chain uses TRBV29-1 and TRBJ2-3; D unclear. There are 14 residues in the CDR3. V was trimmed by 3 bases and J by 5 bases, leaving 15 bases between them. The germline V gene has CDR1 SQVTM and CDR2 ANQGSEA. CDR3: CSVDVDAALDTQYF. DNA for the CDR3: TGCAGCGTTGATGTGGACGCCGCTCTAGATACGCAGTATTTT.